Included here is one T cell receptor beta chain sequence, with context. As yet, its antigen is unknown. Sequencing used immunoSEQ multiplex PCR; TCRdb keeps in-frame clones, though not all of them. In the table there are 490,000 or so clones, 75% to 85% of which are singletons. The source of the sample is a study of shared clonotypes between healthy human individuals. There are 13 residues in the CDR3. In germline, CDR1 is SEHNR, CDR2 FQNEAQ (reference sequence). J gave up 4 bases and V 2 bases, and 0 bases lay outside the gene matches. Study-level findings and limits: Sampling included only blood; tissue repertoires likely differ. Only a few donors were included, so the genetic and exposure-history diversity represented was limited.

Unsorted samples, those not sorted, used some 89 million PBMCs for genomic DNA. Sequences were obtained from PBMCs. The chain carries TRBV7-9 and TRBJ2-3; 7 bases match TRBD2. This sequence originates from a woman aged 35 to 49 in good health. Some clones in this sample may be carry-over from other donors' samples. The chain's CDR3 is CASSLRGADTQYF. The CDR3 region has the DNA TGTGCCAGCAGCTTACGGGGGGCAGATACGCAGTATTTT.